Listed below are T cell receptor beta chains from one sample, sequenced in a study of blood T cell repertoires in COVID-19. The protocol was immunoSEQ multiplex PCR, while the TCRdb copy is restricted to in-frame clones and leaves out a portion. The sample has more than 95,000 clones, 65% to 80% seen once. The sample consisted of peripheral blood. The receptors originated from an older man with acute or convalescent COVID-19. The CDR3 runs from the conserved cysteine through the conserved F or W. A D gene is named only where the DNA matches it firmly. The size field is filled for only some rows; it gives once, few, many or a size class.

v_call	j_call	d_call	clone_size	cdr3_nt	cdr3_aa
TRBV7-9	TRBJ2-3	TRBD2	once	TGTGCCAGCAGCGCCCCGGGACTAGCGGGAGCAGATACGCAGTATTTT	CASSAPGLAGADTQYF
TRBV19	TRBJ1-1	TRBD1	.	TGTGCCAGTAGGGCAGGGGGCACAGAAGCTTTCTTT	CASRAGGTEAFF
TRBV2	TRBJ2-1	TRBD2	once	TGTGCCAGCAGGGGCGGGAGCTCCTACAATGAGCAGTTCTTC	CASRGGSSYNEQFF
TRBV28	TRBJ1-4	TRBD1	.	TGTGCCAGCAGTCAGACTGGACAGGGCGGAGATGAAAAACTGTTTTTT	CASSQTGQGGDEKLFF
TRBV7-8	TRBJ2-7	.	.	TGTGCCAGCAGCTTAGAGCGAACAGGGTACTACGAGCAGTACTTC	CASSLERTGYYEQYF
TRBV24-1	TRBJ2-1	TRBD1	.	TGTGCCACCAGTGACCAACAGGGGCCCGGCTACAATGAGCAGTTCTTC	CATSDQQGPGYNEQFF
TRBV19	TRBJ1-5	TRBD1	.	TGTGCCAGTATTTCAGGGGGCGGTCAGCCCCAGCATTTT	CASISGGGQPQHF
TRBV6-5	TRBJ2-5	TRBD2	.	TGTGCCAGCACCCCCGTGGTAGCGGGAGAGACCCAGTACTTC	CASTPVVAGETQYF
TRBV11-2	TRBJ1-1	TRBD1	.	TGTGCCAGCAGCCCAGGGACAGGGAACACTGAAGCTTTCTTT	CASSPGTGNTEAFF
TRBV9	TRBJ2-1	TRBD2	once	TGTGCCAGCAGCGTTAGCGGGAGGGGCAATGAGCAGTTCTTC	CASSVSGRGNEQFF
TRBV11-2	TRBJ1-2	.	.	TGTGCCAGCAGCTTAGATTACGGGGTCGACTATGGCTACACCTTC	CASSLDYGVDYGYTF
TRBV7-3	TRBJ2-5	TRBD1	once	TGTGCCAGCAGCCCAGGGGACAGGGGGACGGGTGAGACCCAGTACTTC	CASSPGDRGTGETQYF
TRBV7-9	TRBJ1-1	TRBD1	few	TGTGCCAGCAGCTCCTTAGTAACAGGGGTCACTGAAGCTTTCTTT	CASSSLVTGVTEAFF
TRBV24-1	TRBJ2-3	TRBD1	.	TGTGCCACCGGATGGACAGGGGCAGATACGCAGTATTTT	CATGWTGADTQYF
TRBV2	TRBJ2-2	TRBD2	.	TGTGCCAGCAGGGCACTAGCGGGGACCGGGGAGCTGTTTTTT	CASRALAGTGELFF
TRBV19	TRBJ2-7	.	.	TGTGCCAGTAGCATTAGGACTTCTTACGAGCAGTACTTC	CASSIRTSYEQYF
TRBV5-8	TRBJ1-2	TRBD1	.	TGTGCCAGCAGCCGGATGACAGGGAATCCTGGCTACACCTTC	CASSRMTGNPGYTF
TRBV2	TRBJ1-6	.	once	TGTGCCAGCAGTGAAGCGCAGGTGTATAATTCACCCCTCCACTTT	CASSEAQVYNSPLHF
TRBV6-5	TRBJ1-4	TRBD1	.	TGTGCCAGCAGTTACTCGTCCCGGGACAGTAATGAAAAACTGTTTTTT	CASSYSSRDSNEKLFF
TRBV9	TRBJ1-1	TRBD1	few	TGTGCCAGCAGCGTCCGGGACAGGGGCGAAAAATGGTGCGCGAACACTGAAGCTTTCTTT	CASSVRDRGEKWCANTEAFF
TRBV5-8	TRBJ2-1	.	few	TGTGCCAGCAGCTATGACAGGCCACCCCTTATGGCTGAGCAGTTCTTC	CASSYDRPPLMAEQFF
TRBV5-1	TRBJ2-1	.	.	TGCGCCAGCAGCTTTCAGCGGAGCTCCTACAATGAGCAGTTCTTC	CASSFQRSSYNEQFF
TRBV18	TRBJ2-3	.	.	TGTGCCAGCTCAGGCCCAGATACGCAGTATTTT	CASSGPDTQYF
TRBV2	TRBJ1-5	TRBD1	.	TGTGCCAGCAGTGTGCAGGGGGCCCACAATCAGCCCCAGCATTTT	CASSVQGAHNQPQHF
TRBV7-9	TRBJ1-1	.	once	TGTGCCAGCAGCTCTCCTCTAGGTGGCACTGAAGCTTTCTTT	CASSSPLGGTEAFF
TRBV7-2	TRBJ2-1	.	.	TGTGCCAGCAGCCTCGACAGACCCGATTATGAGCAGTTCTTC	CASSLDRPDYEQFF
TRBV4-2	TRBJ1-2	TRBD1	.	TGTGCCAGCAGCCCGGGACAGGTTAACTATGGCTACACCTTC	CASSPGQVNYGYTF
TRBV7-2	TRBJ1-3	.	few	TGTGCCAGCAGCTCTCGACAGAGCTCTGGAAACACCATATATTTT	CASSSRQSSGNTIYF
TRBV15	TRBJ2-1	TRBD2	.	TGTGCCACCAGCAGAGAGGGTGCGGGACTAGCGGGAGGGCCCTACAATGAGCAGTTCTTC	CATSREGAGLAGGPYNEQFF
TRBV20-1	TRBJ2-5	.	.	TGCAGTGCTGGGGGGCAAGAGACCCAGTACTTC	CSAGGQETQYF
TRBV13	TRBJ2-3	TRBD2	.	TGTGCCAGCAGCTTAGAGCGGGGGAGCACAGATACGCAGTATTTT	CASSLERGSTDTQYF
TRBV9	TRBJ2-3	TRBD2	.	TGTGCCAGCAGCGTGACTCCGGGACTAGCAAGCGATACGCAGTATTTT	CASSVTPGLASDTQYF
TRBV6-5	TRBJ2-7	.	.	TGTGCCAGCAGTTACTCATTGGCAGCCTACGAGCAGTACTTC	CASSYSLAAYEQYF
TRBV7-2	TRBJ2-7	TRBD1	.	TGTGCCAGCAAAACACCGGGACAGGGGACCTACGAGCAGTACTTC	CASKTPGQGTYEQYF
TRBV30	TRBJ1-2	TRBD1	.	TGTGCCTGGAGTGAGTTAGGGACAGTCAGGATGGATGGCTACACCTTC	CAWSELGTVRMDGYTF
TRBV2	TRBJ2-1	.	.	TGTGCCAGCAGTGAATCGACGGTCGACGGGGGTGAGCAGTTCTTC	CASSESTVDGGEQFF
TRBV19	TRBJ2-2	TRBD2	.	TGTGCCAGTAGTATAGGTCTAGCGGCCAAGGGGGAGCTGTTTTTT	CASSIGLAAKGELFF
TRBV19	TRBJ1-1	.	few	TGTGCCAGTAGTAGGGAGGTTTATACGAACACTGAAGCTTTCTTT	CASSREVYTNTEAFF
TRBV21-1	TRBJ2-3	.	.	TGTGCCAGCAGCACGTCCTCGGGACTAGCGGGAGGAACAGATACGCAGTATTTT	CASSTSSGLAGGTDTQYF
TRBV7-9	TRBJ2-3	TRBD1	few	TGTGCCAGCAGCACGGACAGGTCGGATCCAGATACGCAGTATTTT	CASSTDRSDPDTQYF
TRBV14	TRBJ2-7	.	.	TGTGCCAGCAGTCCCCGGGGAACCGGTACCTACGAGCAGTACTTC	CASSPRGTGTYEQYF
TRBV5-1	TRBJ1-3	.	.	TGCGCCAGCAGCTTGGGCCCACAGGATGCCTCTGGAAACACCATATATTTT	CASSLGPQDASGNTIYF
TRBV5-1	TRBJ1-6	TRBD1	.	TGCGCCAGCAGCTTGTGGACAGGGGACTCACCCCTCCACTTT	CASSLWTGDSPLHF
TRBV3-1/TRBV3-2	TRBJ1-1	TRBD1	.	TGTGCCAGCAGCCCCTTGGGACAGGGCGACACTGAAGCTTTCTTT	CASSPLGQGDTEAFF
TRBV10-3	TRBJ1-2	.	.	TGTGCCATCGGCCTCACAGAAAATGGCTACACCTTC	CAIGLTENGYTF
TRBV3-1/TRBV3-2	TRBJ2-5	TRBD1	.	TGTGCCAGCAGCCAAGTAAAGGGGGCAGGTGAGACCCAGTACTTC	CASSQVKGAGETQYF